The 23 T cell receptor beta chains below were found in one sample sequenced in a study of graft-versus-host responses after intestinal transplantation. No cognate antigen is known for these TCRs. Only in-frame clones appear in the TCRdb table, and some are missing; sequencing was by immunoSEQ multiplex PCR. The data contain about 120,000 clones, approximately 90% of them singletons. This specimen consisted of unstimulated CD4+ T cells sorted from spleen or lymph node cells, obtained before intestinal transplant. All receptors come from a human donor who received an intestinal transplant.

V and J are TRBV15 and TRBJ2-3; 7 bases line up with TRBD2. The CDR3 runs to 16 residues. Germline CDR1 is LNHNV and CDR2 is YYDKDF (reference sequence). The V gene end was trimmed by 5 bases and the J gene end by 1 base; junction bases not matched to a gene: 9. The CDR3 loop reads CATSGRLAGGTDTQYF. CDR3 in DNA: TGTGCCACCAGCGGTAGACTAGCTGGGGGCACAGATACGCAGTATTTT.

The chain uses TRBV7-9 and TRBJ1-1; possibly TRBD1 for D (5 bases). This CDR3 contains 14 residues. The V and J ends lost 2 bases and 4 bases respectively, with 11 bases between them. The V gene's germline CDR1 is SEHNR and CDR2 FQNEAQ (reference sequence). In DNA form, the CDR3 reads TGTGCCAGCAGCTTACCCCAGGGCTTCACTGAAGCTTTCTTT. Translated, it gives CASSLPQGFTEAFF.

The CDR3 DNA follows: TGTGCCAGCAGCTTGCTAGCGGATATACACAATGAGCAGTTCTTC. This codes for CASSLLADIHNEQFF. The chain is built from TRBV5-6 and TRBJ2-1; 7 bases match TRBD2. V dropped 1 base and J dropped 5; count of bases not matched to a gene: 6. The germline CDR1 and CDR2 sequences are SGHDT and YYEEEE. This CDR3 region has 15 residues.

The chain carries TRBV18 and TRBJ2-7; D is perhaps TRBD2 (5 bases). Germline CDR1 reads KGHSH; CDR2 reads LQKENI. The CDR3 has 13 residues. Trimming removed 0 bases at V and 11 bases at J, with 14 bases between. The CDR3 is CASSPPGSRSKYF. Here the CDR3 DNA reads TGTGCCAGCTCACCACCAGGGAGCCGCTCGAAGTACTTC. The full variable domain, with the rest looked up from reference TRBV18 and TRBJ2-7, is NAGVMQNPRHLVRRRGQEARLRCSPMKGHSHVYWYRQLPEEGLKFMVYLQKENIIDESGMPKERFSAEFPKEGPSILRIQQVVRGDSAAYFCASSPPGSRSKYFGPGTRLTVT.

This clone was counted between two and nine times. The chain couples TRBV6-6 to TRBJ1-1, with D possibly TRBD1 on 5 matching bases. The CDR3 length is 13 residues. Germline CDR1 reads MNHNY; CDR2 reads SVGAGI (reference sequence). V was trimmed by 4 bases and J by 2 bases, leaving 8 bases between them. CDR3 in DNA: TGTGCCAGCAGTTCAGGGTCCAACACTGAAGCTTTCTTT. Protein: CASSSGSNTEAFF.

The V and J genes are TRBV10-2 and TRBJ1-4, with D possibly being TRBD1 (5 bases). The CDR3 spans 15 residues. Germline CDR1 is WSHSY and CDR2 is SAAADI. V was clipped by 6 bases and J by 5 bases, with 16 bases between them. CDR3 protein: CASSDRTGGNEKLFF. The CDR3 DNA is TGCGCCAGCAGCGACCGGACCGGGGGGAATGAAAAACTGTTTTTT.

V usage is TRBV19 and J usage is TRBJ2-1; TRBD2 might be the D (5 bases). Germline CDR1 and CDR2: LNHDA and SQIVND (reference sequence). This CDR3 region has 13 residues. V was cut by 7 bases and J by 7 bases, with 14 bases left in between. The CDR3 coding sequence is TGTGCCAGTAAAACATTACCGGGGAATGAGCAGTTCTTC. Translation gives CASKTLPGNEQFF. The whole variable domain, filled in from reference TRBV19 and TRBJ2-1, reads DGGITQSPKYLFRKEGQNVTLSCEQNLNHDAMYWYRQDPGQGLRLIYYSQIVNDFQKGDIAEGYSVSREKKESFPLTVTSAQKNPTAFYLCASKTLPGNEQFFGPGTRLTVL.

The chain couples TRBV9 to TRBJ2-2, with TRBD2 matching over 13 bases. V lost 2 bases, J lost 7 bases, and 5 bases stayed unmatched. The CDR3 totals 16 residues. CDR1 and CDR2 (germline): SGDLS, YYNGEE. For the CDR3, the DNA is TGTGCCAGCAGCGTTGGACTAGCGGGAGAAGGCGGGGAGCTGTTTTTT. Protein: CASSVGLAGEGGELFF.

Only one count was recorded for this clone. The gene calls are TRBV5-6 and TRBJ1-5; 8 bases map to TRBD1. V shed 1 base, J shed 9 bases, and the junction held 12 bases outside the gene matches. The CDR3 runs to 16 residues. From germline, CDR1 is SGHDT and CDR2 YYEEEE. The CDR3 sequence is CASSLWATGDLGPQHF. CDR3 bases: TGTGCCAGCAGCTTGTGGGCGACAGGGGACCTAGGGCCCCAGCATTTT.

This chain links TRBV11-2 with TRBJ2-3; the match to TRBD2 covers 8 bases. The germline gives CDR1 SGHAT, CDR2 FQNNGV. The length of the CDR3 is 15 residues. Trimming cost V 1 base and J 2 bases; bases outside gene matches: 2. CDR3 in DNA: TGTGCCAGCAGCTTAGGGCGGGGGGACACAGATACGCAGTATTTT. It translates to CASSLGRGDTDTQYF.

The chain is built from TRBV2 and TRBJ1-2; the D is unclear. This CDR3 spans 13 amino acids. V gave up 4 bases and J gave up 5 bases, with 11 bases separating them. CDR1 SNHLY and CDR2 FYNNEI come from the germline V gene. The CDR3 loop reads CASSAWREYGYTF. The CDR3 nucleotides read TGTGCCAGCAGTGCATGGAGGGAGTATGGCTACACCTTC. Drawing the rest from reference TRBV2 and TRBJ1-2, the complete variable domain is EPEVTQTPSHQVTQMGQEVILRCVPISNHLYFYWYRQILGQKVEFLVSFYNNEISEKSEIFDDQFSVERPDGSNFTLKIRSTKLEDSAMYFCASSAWREYGYTFGSGTRLTVV.

The genes are TRBV10-2 and TRBJ2-1; 9 nucleotides agree with TRBD2. Germline V CDR1 and CDR2: WSHSY, SAAADI. V was clipped by 3 bases and J by 8 bases; unmatched bases: 8. The CDR3 spans 15 residues. This chain's CDR3 is CASSDQGLARDEQFF. CDR3 nucleotide sequence: TGCGCCAGCAGTGACCAGGGACTAGCCAGGGATGAGCAGTTCTTC.

The count of this clone is one. Because it lacks the conserved phenylalanine or tryptophan at the end, this CDR3 is likely a read error. The genes are TRBV6-5 and TRBJ1-2, with TRBD1 as a possible D gene (5 bases). The V gene lost 7 bases and the J gene lost 8 bases, with 20 bases spanning the gap. Germline CDR1 MNHEY, CDR2 SVGAGI. This CDR3 has 14 amino acids. CDR3 nucleotides: TGTGCCAGCACCCGAGACGGGGGGAGTAGCGGCTACACCGTC. Its protein is CASTRDGGSSGYTV.

The rearrangement uses TRBV19 and TRBJ2-3, with 10 bases lining up with TRBD2. Germline assignment: CDR1 LNHDA and CDR2 SQIVND (reference sequence). The CDR3 consists of 15 residues. With V trimmed by 2 bases and J by 5 bases, 4 bases remained unmatched. The CDR3 DNA is TGTGCCAGTAGTATACAGCGGGGGGGCCTAGATACGCAGTATTTT. Its protein is CASSIQRGGLDTQYF. Complete variable domain (other parts from reference TRBV19 and TRBJ2-3): DGGITQSPKYLFRKEGQNVTLSCEQNLNHDAMYWYRQDPGQGLRLIYYSQIVNDFQKGDIAEGYSVSREKKESFPLTVTSAQKNPTAFYLCASSIQRGGLDTQYFGPGTRLTVL.

This chain links TRBV5-1 with TRBJ2-3; 11 positions agree with TRBD2. V shed 3 bases and J 2 bases; nucleotides not matched to a gene: 8. CDR1 is SGHRS and CDR2 is YFSETQ in the germline V gene. CDR3 length: 17 amino acids. CDR3 coding DNA: TGCGCCAGCAGCTGGGAGGTACTAGCGGGGGTCACAGATACGCAGTATTTT. This translates into CASSWEVLAGVTDTQYF.

Written as DNA, the CDR3 is TGCAGCCTGGGGCTCTACGAGCAGTACTTC. Translated, it gives CSLGLYEQYF. The chain employs TRBV20-1 and TRBJ2-7; D perhaps matches TRBD1 (5 bases). The CDR3 length is 10 residues. Germline CDR1 and CDR2: DFQATT and SNEGSKA (reference sequence).

CDR3 in amino acids: CASSGGSTEAFF. The CDR3 nucleotides read TGCGCCAGCAGCGGGGGGAGCACTGAAGCTTTCTTT. The chain recombines TRBV5-1 with TRBJ1-1, with D maybe TRBD1 (5 bases). Germline loops: CDR1 SGHRS, CDR2 YFSETQ. V lost 4 bases to trimming and J lost 4 bases, with 8 bases between them. The CDR3 has 12 residues.

The chain combines TRBV5-1 with TRBJ2-3; TRBD1 aligns across 8 bases. CDR3 length: 15 amino acids. V dropped 0 bases and J dropped 4; count of bases not matched to a gene: 4. Germline CDR1 reads SGHRS; CDR2 reads YFSETQ. This CDR3 is CASSLDGQGPDTQYF. The CDR3, as DNA: TGCGCCAGCAGCTTGGATGGACAGGGCCCAGATACGCAGTATTTT. The full variable domain, its missing parts supplied by reference TRBV5-1 and TRBJ2-3, is KAGVTQTPRYLIKTRGQQVTLSCSPISGHRSVSWYQQTPGQGLQFLFEYFSETQRNKGNFPGRFSGRQFSNSRSEMNVSTLELGDSALYLCASSLDGQGPDTQYFGPGTRLTVL.

This clone was counted a single time. The sample contains more than one DNA sequence encoding this CDR3. J is TRBJ2-3 and V is TRBV11-2; D call uncertain. The CDR3 is 11 amino acids. Germline lookup yields CDR1 SGHAT and CDR2 FQNNGV. V lost 5 bases and J lost 8, with 8 bases in between. This CDR3 is CASSPGGTQYF. In nucleotides, the CDR3 is TGTGCCAGCAGCCCGGGTGGTACGCAGTATTTT.

The gene calls are TRBV18 and TRBJ2-1, with 10 bases lining up with TRBD2. CDR3 size: 16 residues. V lost 5 bases, J lost 8 bases, and 12 bases stayed unmatched. CDR1 KGHSH and CDR2 LQKENI come from the germline V gene. The CDR3 loop reads CASSVLSGRDGDEQFF. CDR3 DNA: TGTGCCAGCTCAGTACTCAGCGGGAGGGATGGGGATGAGCAGTTCTTC. The full variable domain, rest sourced from reference TRBV18 and TRBJ2-1, is NAGVMQNPRHLVRRRGQEARLRCSPMKGHSHVYWYRQLPEEGLKFMVYLQKENIIDESGMPKERFSAEFPKEGPSILRIQQVVRGDSAAYFCASSVLSGRDGDEQFFGPGTRLTVL.

The CDR3 nucleotides read TGCGCCAGCAGCTTGTTAAGAGGGAACTACGAGCAGTACTTC. Its translation: CASSLLRGNYEQYF. J is TRBJ2-7 and V is TRBV5-1; tentative D call: TRBD2 (5 bases). Trimming stripped 1 base from V and 3 bases from J, with 11 bases between. The CDR3 extends over 14 amino acids. CDR1 and CDR2 from the germline V gene are SGHRS and YFSETQ.

The CDR3 sequence: CASSLLALPHYEQYF. DNA for the CDR3: TGTGCCAGCAGCCTTTTGGCCCTCCCCCACTACGAGCAGTACTTC. The chain is built from TRBV11-3 and TRBJ2-7, with D unclear. The germline V gene encodes CDR1 SGHNT and CDR2 YENEEA. V lost 5 bases and J 3 bases, leaving 17 bases between the germline ends. The CDR3 runs 15 residues.

The chain joins TRBV13 to TRBJ2-3; 7 bases align to TRBD1. Germline V gene data show CDR1 as PRHDT and CDR2 as FYEKMQ (reference sequence). Trimming at V came to 2 bases and at J to 4 bases, leaving 6 bases not matched to a gene. The CDR3 runs 15 residues. CDR3 region: CASSLPRDSSDTQYF. The DNA for the CDR3 is TGTGCCAGCAGCTTACCCCGGGACAGTTCAGATACGCAGTATTTT.